A single sample is the source of the 22 T cell receptor beta chains below, sequenced in a study of Ad26.COV2.S vaccination and SARS-CoV-2 variants. Using immunoSEQ multiplex PCR, the repertoire was profiled, and TCRdb retains in-frame clones only, with some absent. This sample has approximately 450,000 clones; 80% to 95% occur once, and the top ten carry more than 9%. As to treatment: around 19 received Ad26.COV2.S at low or high dose, single or two shots; about 5 received placebo; per-sample allocation not given. Samples analyzed were those drawn on day 63 after the first vaccine or placebo injection. The sample consisted of peripheral blood, taken in a trial of Ad26.COV2.S vaccine versus placebo. The receptor set was obtained from a person between 18 and 65 years old who received the Ad26.COV2.S COVID-19 vaccine or a placebo.

The V gene is TRBV5-5, the J gene TRBJ2-7; 8 bases align to TRBD2. From germline, CDR1 is SGHKS and CDR2 YYEKEE (reference sequence). The CDR3 is 16 residues long. The trim removed 0 bases at V and 4 bases at J, leaving 9 bases unmatched. For the CDR3, the DNA is TGTGCCAGCAGCTTGGTTACGACTAGCGTTACGTACGAGCAGTACTTC. The encoded protein is CASSLVTTSVTYEQYF.

In this sample, this clone turned up a few times. The chain has TRBV11-2 and TRBJ2-3; 7 nucleotides align to TRBD2. The V segment lost 5 bases and the J segment 2 bases; nucleotides outside the gene matches: 13. This CDR3 spans 17 amino acids. Germline lookup yields CDR1 SGHAT and CDR2 FQNNGV. Here the CDR3 reads CASSPSFREAPTDTQYF. CDR3 DNA sequence: TGTGCCAGCAGCCCCTCTTTCCGGGAGGCCCCCACAGATACGCAGTATTTT.

This chain connects TRBV29-1 to TRBJ2-1; D may be TRBD1 (6 bases). The germline V gene has CDR1 SQVTM and CDR2 ANQGSEA. The CDR3 extends over 13 amino acids. Trimming left V 6 bases short and J 5 bases short, with 14 bases between. CDR3 nucleotide sequence: TGCAGCGTGGAAACCACAGGGAACAATGAGCAGTTCTTC. This sequence encodes CSVETTGNNEQFF.

The chain couples TRBV5-5 to TRBJ2-7; 8 bases map to TRBD1. Germline V lookup: CDR1 SGHKS, CDR2 YYEKEE (reference sequence). The CDR3 runs 16 residues. The trim removed 0 bases at V and 4 bases at J, leaving 9 bases unmatched. The DNA for the CDR3 is TGTGCCAGCAGCTTGGCGGGGACAGGCCCCATATACGAGCAGTACTTC. Its protein product is CASSLAGTGPIYEQYF. Variable domain in full (rest from reference TRBV5-5 and TRBJ2-7): DAGVTQSPTHLIKTRGQQVTLRCSPISGHKSVSWYQQVLGQGPQFIFQYYEKEERGRGNFPDRFSARQFPNYSSELNVNALLLGDSALYLCASSLAGTGPIYEQYFGPGTRLTVT.

This clone was detected only once. The V gene is TRBV7-2, the J gene TRBJ2-3, with TRBD2 as a possible D gene (7 bases). The CDR3 is 16 amino acids. Trimming removed 2 bases at V and 4 bases at J, with 16 bases between. CDR1 is SGHTA, CDR2 FQGNSA, per germline. For the CDR3, the DNA is TGTGCCAGCAGCTTATCCGGGGGGCTTACCGCAGATACGCAGTATTTT. Its protein is CASSLSGGLTADTQYF.

The chain joins TRBV5-1 to TRBJ2-6; the D gene is possibly TRBD2 (6 bases). Trimming pared 0 bases from V and 2 bases from J, leaving 18 bases between. CDR1 SGHRS and CDR2 YFSETQ come from the germline V gene. The CDR3 covers 19 residues. DNA for the CDR3: TGCGCCAGCAGCTTGGCCGGCGGGATACTTACTACTGGGGCCAACGTCCTGACTTTC. This codes for CASSLAGGILTTGANVLTF.

The chain recombines TRBV6-1 with TRBJ2-2; the match to TRBD2 covers 7 bases. V shed 2 bases, J shed 3 bases, and the junction held 0 bases outside the gene matches. CDR3 length: 14 residues. The germline CDR1 and CDR2 sequences are MNHNS and SASEGT. The CDR3 reads CASSELADTGELFF. The DNA of the CDR3 is TGTGCCAGCAGTGAACTAGCGGACACCGGGGAGCTGTTTTTT.

The chain recombines TRBV6-5 with TRBJ2-5; D is possibly TRBD2 (5 bases). Trimming left V 6 bases short and J 3 bases short, with 14 bases between. The CDR3 sequence is 14 residues long. Germline values: CDR1 MNHEY, CDR2 SVGAGI. Written as DNA, the CDR3 is TGTGCCAGCAGCCGAGGACTGACTGAAGAGACCCAGTACTTC. Protein sequence: CASSRGLTEETQYF.

The V call is TRBV6-5, the J call TRBJ2-7; D is possibly TRBD2 (5 bases). Trimming shortened V by 0 bases and J by 2 bases, and 8 bases separated the two germline ends. This CDR3 spans 14 amino acids. The germline V gene has CDR1 MNHEY and CDR2 SVGAGI. The CDR3 bases are TGTGCCAGCAGTTACTCGGGAGCCACCTACGAGCAGTACTTC. The encoded protein is CASSYSGATYEQYF.

The V and J genes are TRBV7-2 and TRBJ1-4; perhaps TRBD1 as D (5 bases). Germline assignment: CDR1 SGHTA and CDR2 FQGNSA. The CDR3 contains 15 residues. The V end was cut by 2 bases, the J end by 4 bases, with 11 bases between. CDR3 DNA: TGTGCCAGCAGCTTAATATCAGGGTTTAATGAAAAACTGTTTTTT. It yields the protein CASSLISGFNEKLFF.

This chain connects TRBV4-2 to TRBJ1-1; D call uncertain. The CDR3 loop spans 13 amino acids. V lost 1 base and J 1 base, leaving 4 bases between the germline ends. CDR1 LGHNA and CDR2 YNFKEQ come from the germline V gene. CDR3 amino acids: CASSQVENTEAFF. The DNA for the CDR3 is TGTGCCAGCAGCCAAGTGGAGAACACTGAAGCTTTCTTT.

This CDR3 reads CATSRTRDYSYEQYF. The CDR3 nucleotides read TGTGCCACCAGCAGAACCAGGGACTACTCCTACGAGCAGTACTTC. V and J are TRBV15 and TRBJ2-7; 7 bases map to TRBD2. Per the germline V gene, CDR1 is LNHNV and CDR2 is YYDKDF (reference sequence). The CDR3 sequence is 15 residues long. Trimming took 2 bases from V and 0 from J; bases not matched to a gene: 4.

The chain links TRBV10-1 to TRBJ2-2; TRBD2 agrees at 12 bases. This CDR3 has 17 amino acids. Germline values: CDR1 WNHNN, CDR2 SYGVQD (reference sequence). V shed 2 bases, J shed 2 bases, and the junction held 3 bases outside the gene matches. The CDR3 DNA reads as TGCGCCAGCAGTGAGGGGACTAGCGGGCCAAACACCGGGGAGCTGTTTTTT. It translates to CASSEGTSGPNTGELFF.

The J gene is TRBJ2-3, the V gene TRBV6-5; 10 positions agree with TRBD2. Germline CDR1 is MNHEY and CDR2 is SVGAGI. This CDR3 spans 16 amino acids. With 4 bases clipped from V and 2 bases from J, the junction kept 6 bases outside the gene matches. CDR3 in DNA: TGTGCCAGCAGTTCTGAGCGGGAGGGCAACACAGATACGCAGTATTTT. Translation gives CASSSEREGNTDTQYF.

The chain is built from TRBV4-3 and TRBJ2-3; TRBD1 agrees at 11 bases. The J segment lost 4 bases and the V segment lost 0 bases, leaving 12 bases of the junction unmatched. This CDR3 has 19 residues. Germline V gene lookup returns CDR1 LGHNA and CDR2 YSLEER. DNA for the CDR3: TGCGCCAGCAGCCAAGATCCGTCCGGACAGGGGGCGGTCCCAGATACGCAGTATTTT. Amino acid sequence: CASSQDPSGQGAVPDTQYF.

This clone occurred once. The gene calls are TRBV6-2 or TRBV6-3 and TRBJ2-1; 9 bases are shared with TRBD2. Germline-derived CDR1 and CDR2 are MNHEY and SVGEGT. This CDR3 has 17 residues. The junction had 9 bases not matched to a gene; V was cut back by 2 bases and J by 4 bases. CDR3 sequence (DNA): TGTGCCAGCAGTTACGATGCTAGCGGGACCCTGTACAATGAGCAGTTCTTC. Encoded protein: CASSYDASGTLYNEQFF.

V usage is TRBV7-9 and J usage is TRBJ1-1; 9 bases are shared with TRBD1. The CDR3 spans 15 residues. Germline lookup yields CDR1 SEHNR and CDR2 FQNEAQ (reference sequence). J gave up 12 bases and V 5 bases, and 16 bases lay outside the gene matches. The CDR3 DNA sequence: TGTGCCAGCAGCCCGTCAGGACAGGGGTTTTCCCAGTCTTTCTTT. Translation: CASSPSGQGFSQSFF.

This chain uses TRBV6-5 with TRBJ2-5; TRBD2 aligns across 8 bases. Per germline, CDR1 MNHEY and CDR2 SVGAGI. The CDR3 loop spans 13 amino acids. V was clipped by 5 bases and J by 4 bases; unmatched bases: 3. Written as DNA, the CDR3 is TGTGCCAGCAGTCGGGAGGGGCGAGAGACCCAGTACTTC. Translation: CASSREGRETQYF.

The gene calls are TRBV3-1 (or the pseudogene TRBV3-2) and TRBJ2-1; D gene uncertain. The CDR3 covers 13 residues. Trimming pared 8 bases from V and 3 bases from J, leaving 11 bases between. From germline, CDR1 is LGHDT and CDR2 YNNKEL (reference sequence). The DNA for the CDR3 is TGTGCCAGCGACCCGCACCTCTACAATGAGCAGTTCTTC. Its translation is CASDPHLYNEQFF.

This rearrangement joins TRBV30 to TRBJ2-7; D perhaps matches TRBD2 (5 bases). Germline V gene lookup returns CDR1 GTSNPN and CDR2 SVGIG (reference sequence). The CDR3 extends over 14 amino acids. V was cut by 2 bases and J by 2 bases, with 13 bases left in between. This chain's CDR3 is CAWSTGGSPYEQYF. The CDR3 bases are TGTGCCTGGAGTACTGGAGGTTCACCCTACGAGCAGTACTTC. The complete variable domain, with remaining parts taken from reference TRBV30 and TRBJ2-7, reads SQTIHQWPATLVQPVGSPLSLECTVEGTSNPNLYWYRQAAGRGLQLLFYSVGIGQISSEVPQNLSASRPQDRQFILSSKKLLLSDSGFYLCAWSTGGSPYEQYFGPGTRLTVT.

The genes are TRBV10-1 and TRBJ1-1, with 7 bases matching TRBD1. V lost 4 bases to trimming and J lost 6 bases; unmatched junction nucleotides: 8. CDR1 WNHNN and CDR2 SYGVQD come from the germline V gene (reference sequence). The CDR3 extends over 14 amino acids. The CDR3 sequence is CASSGTGVSAEAFF. CDR3 in DNA: TGCGCCAGCAGTGGAACAGGGGTAAGCGCTGAAGCTTTCTTT.

CDR3 in amino acids: CASSSRGQNTGELFF. The CDR3 DNA sequence: TGCGCCAGCAGCTCCAGGGGGCAGAACACCGGGGAGCTGTTTTTT. The chain combines TRBV5-1 with TRBJ2-2; TRBD1 aligns across 8 bases. This CDR3 spans 15 amino acids. CDR1 is SGHRS and CDR2 is YFSETQ in the germline V gene. After removal of 3 bases from V and 1 base from J, the junction contained 2 bases not matched to a gene.